This T cell receptor (beta chain) was recorded in a study of T cell responses to AZD1222 COVID-19 vaccine. Remarks on this clone: Its antigen is not known.

CDR1 and CDR2 (germline): SGHVS, FNYEAQ. The CDR3 sequence is 14 residues long. Germline trimming cut 5 bases from V and 6 bases from J; bases unmatched to any gene: 4. Profiled with immunoSEQ multiplex PCR; TCRdb holds only in-frame clones, not every one. The table has under 200,000 clones, 90% to 95% seen once; the top ten hold roughly 3.9%. Findings and caveats of the study: Spike-specific TCR breadth rose after two AZD1222 doses, and depth rose as well. Spike as a whole was targeted by vaccine-associated CD4 TCRs, dominant at 160-218 and 743-854.

This receptor was identified in an adult in good health. The chain joins TRBV7-6 to TRBJ2-2, with 9 bases aligning to TRBD1. This specimen consisted of peripheral blood, obtained on day 0 of AZD1222 vaccination. CDR3 sequence reads: CASSPRTGAGELFF. CDR3 DNA: TGTGCCAGCAGCCCACGGACAGGGGCCGGGGAGCTGTTTTTT.